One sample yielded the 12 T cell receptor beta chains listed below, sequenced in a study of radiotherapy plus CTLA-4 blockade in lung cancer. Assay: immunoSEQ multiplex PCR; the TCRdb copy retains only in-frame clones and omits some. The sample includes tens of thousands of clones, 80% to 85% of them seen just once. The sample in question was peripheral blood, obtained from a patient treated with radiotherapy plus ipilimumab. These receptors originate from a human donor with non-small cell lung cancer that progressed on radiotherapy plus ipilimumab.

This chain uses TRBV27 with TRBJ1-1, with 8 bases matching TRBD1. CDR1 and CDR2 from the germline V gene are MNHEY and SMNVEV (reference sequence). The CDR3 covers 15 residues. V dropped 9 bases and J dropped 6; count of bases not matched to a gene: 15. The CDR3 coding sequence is TGTGCCAGTAGGTACAGGGAACAGGGGGGGTCTGAAGCTTTCTTT. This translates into CASRYREQGGSEAFF.

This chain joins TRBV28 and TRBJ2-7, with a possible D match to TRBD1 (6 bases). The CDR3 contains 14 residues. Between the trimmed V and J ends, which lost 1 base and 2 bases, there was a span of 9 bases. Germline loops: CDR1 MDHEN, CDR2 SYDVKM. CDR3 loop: CASSLYGTTYEQYF. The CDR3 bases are TGTGCCAGCAGTTTATACGGGACAACCTACGAGCAGTACTTC.

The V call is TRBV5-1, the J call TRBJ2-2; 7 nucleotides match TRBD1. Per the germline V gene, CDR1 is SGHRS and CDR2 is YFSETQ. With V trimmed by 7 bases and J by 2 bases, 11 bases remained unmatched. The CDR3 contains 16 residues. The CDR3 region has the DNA TGCGCCAGCCGAGAACGAACAGGGGAAAACACCGGGGAGCTGTTTTTT. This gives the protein CASRERTGENTGELFF.

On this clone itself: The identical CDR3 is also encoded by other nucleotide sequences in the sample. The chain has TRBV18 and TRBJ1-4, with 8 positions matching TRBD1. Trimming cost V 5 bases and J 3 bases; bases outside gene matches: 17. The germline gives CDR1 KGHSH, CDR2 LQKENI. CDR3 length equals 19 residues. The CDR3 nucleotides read TGTGCCAGCTCAGCAGACAGGGGAAACGATAAACTGGCTAATGAAAAACTGTTTTTT. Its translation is CASSADRGNDKLANEKLFF.

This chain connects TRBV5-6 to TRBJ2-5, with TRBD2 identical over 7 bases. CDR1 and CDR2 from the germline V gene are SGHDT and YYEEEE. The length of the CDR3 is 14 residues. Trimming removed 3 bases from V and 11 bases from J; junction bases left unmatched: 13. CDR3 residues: CASSSIAGFGQQYF. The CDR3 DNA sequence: TGTGCCAGCAGCTCCATAGCGGGTTTCGGCCAGCAGTACTTC.

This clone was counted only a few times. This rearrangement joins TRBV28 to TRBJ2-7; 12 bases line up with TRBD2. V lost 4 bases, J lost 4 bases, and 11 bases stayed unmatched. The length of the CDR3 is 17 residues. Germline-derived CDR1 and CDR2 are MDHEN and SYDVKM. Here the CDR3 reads CASSSLLGLAGEYEQYV. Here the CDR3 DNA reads TGTGCCAGCAGTTCTCTCCTGGGACTAGCGGGCGAGTACGAGCAGTACGTC.

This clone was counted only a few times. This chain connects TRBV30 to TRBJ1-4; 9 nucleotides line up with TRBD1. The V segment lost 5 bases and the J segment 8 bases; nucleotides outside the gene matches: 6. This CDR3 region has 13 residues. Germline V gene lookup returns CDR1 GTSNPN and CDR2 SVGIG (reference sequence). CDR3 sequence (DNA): TGTGCCTGGCAGGGACAGGGTGGAGAAAAACTGTTTTTT. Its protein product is CAWQGQGGEKLFF.

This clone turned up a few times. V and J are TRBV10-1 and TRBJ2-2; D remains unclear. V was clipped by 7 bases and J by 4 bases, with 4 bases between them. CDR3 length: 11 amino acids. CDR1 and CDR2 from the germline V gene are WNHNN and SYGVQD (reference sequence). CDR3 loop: CASITTGELFF. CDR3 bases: TGCGCCAGCATTACCACCGGGGAGCTGTTTTTT.

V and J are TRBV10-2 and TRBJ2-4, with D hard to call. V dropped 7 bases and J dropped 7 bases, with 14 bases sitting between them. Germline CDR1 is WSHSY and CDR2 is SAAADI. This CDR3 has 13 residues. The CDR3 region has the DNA TGCGCCAGCAACCCGGGCCAGGCGAACATTCAGTACTTC. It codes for CASNPGQANIQYF.

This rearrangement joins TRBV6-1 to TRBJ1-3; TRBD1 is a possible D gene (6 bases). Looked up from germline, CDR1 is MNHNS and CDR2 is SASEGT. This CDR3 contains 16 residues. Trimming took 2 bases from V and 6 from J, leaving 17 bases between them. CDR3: CASSESTGILVNTIYF. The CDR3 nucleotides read TGTGCCAGCAGTGAAAGTACAGGGATACTTGTAAACACCATATATTTT.

DNA of the CDR3: TGCGCCAGCAGCTCGGGGACAGATGCCAATCAGCCCCAGCATTTT. Protein: CASSSGTDANQPQHF. The J gene is TRBJ1-5, the V gene TRBV5-1; 7 positions match TRBD1. V shed 3 bases, J shed 3 bases, and the junction held 6 bases outside the gene matches. The CDR3 loop spans 15 amino acids. The germline V gene has CDR1 SGHRS and CDR2 YFSETQ.

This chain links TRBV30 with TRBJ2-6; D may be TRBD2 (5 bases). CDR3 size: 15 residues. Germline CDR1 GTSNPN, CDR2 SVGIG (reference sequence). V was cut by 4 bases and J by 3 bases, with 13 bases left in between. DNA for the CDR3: TGTGCCTGGATCTCCGAGGGAAGTGGGGCCAACGTCCTGACTTTC. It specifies CAWISEGSGANVLTF.